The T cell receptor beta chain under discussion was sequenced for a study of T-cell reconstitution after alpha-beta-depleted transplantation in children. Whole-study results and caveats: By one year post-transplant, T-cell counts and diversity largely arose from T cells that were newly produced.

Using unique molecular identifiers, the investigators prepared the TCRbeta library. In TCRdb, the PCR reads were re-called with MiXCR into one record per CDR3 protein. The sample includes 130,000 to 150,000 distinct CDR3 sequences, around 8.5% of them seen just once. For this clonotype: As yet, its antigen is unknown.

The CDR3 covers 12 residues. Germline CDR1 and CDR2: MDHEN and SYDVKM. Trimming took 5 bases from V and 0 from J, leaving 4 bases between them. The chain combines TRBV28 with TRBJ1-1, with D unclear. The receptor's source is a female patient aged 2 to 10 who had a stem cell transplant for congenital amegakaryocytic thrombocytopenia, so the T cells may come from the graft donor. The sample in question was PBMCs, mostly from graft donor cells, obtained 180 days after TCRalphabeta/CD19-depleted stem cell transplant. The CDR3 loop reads CASSGMNTEAFF. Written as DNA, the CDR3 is TGTGCCAGCAGTGGCATGAACACTGAAGCTTTCTTT.